These T cell receptor beta chains were read from a single sample in a study of identifying expanded T cells in peripheral blood. The table came from immunoSEQ multiplex PCR; TCRdb's copy has only in-frame clones and leaves some out. The data hold approximately 100,000 clones, with approximately 90% observed a single time. Sequencing was done on a sample of blood. The source is a person aged 18 to 70 in good health. Each CDR3 is given with its conserved first and last residue. The D gene is left open where the match is weak. Rows give clone size only sometimes, using once, few, many, or a class for an expanded clone.

D,size,J,V,CDR3,DNA
TRBD2,-,TRBJ2-5,TRBV2,CASRVLAGLYETQYF,TGTGCCAGCAGAGTTCTAGCGGGGTTATATGAGACCCAGTACTTC
-,-,TRBJ2-5,TRBV11-2,CASSLGGTTQETQYF,TGTGCCAGCAGCTTAGGGGGTACGACCCAAGAGACCCAGTACTTC
-,-,TRBJ2-7,TRBV7-2,CASSFVGAVYEQYF,TGTGCCAGCAGCTTCGTGGGGGCGGTCTACGAGCAGTACTTC
-,-,TRBJ1-3,TRBV30,CAWSAGTGNTIYF,TGTGCCTGGAGTGCTGGGACTGGAAACACCATATATTTT
-,once,TRBJ2-5,TRBV19,CASSIDRGGDSGQETQYF,TGTGCCAGTAGTATCGACCGGGGGGGGGACAGCGGTCAAGAGACCCAGTACTTC
-,few,TRBJ1-6,TRBV6-6,CASSYSRGNNSPLHF,TGTGCCAGCAGTTACTCGAGAGGGAATAATTCACCCCTCCACTTT
-,-,TRBJ2-5,TRBV18,CASSPGRRETQYF,TGTGCCAGCTCTCCTGGACGGCGCGAGACCCAGTACTTC
-,-,TRBJ2-3,TRBV9,CASSVGVAFTDTQYF,TGTGCCAGCAGCGTAGGGGTAGCGTTCACAGATACGCAGTATTTT
-,-,TRBJ2-3,TRBV9,CASSVDGFTDTQYF,TGTGCCAGCAGCGTAGATGGCTTCACAGATACGCAGTATTTT
-,-,TRBJ2-1,TRBV2,CASSAMDEQFF,TGTGCCAGCAGTGCTATGGATGAGCAGTTCTTC
TRBD1,-,TRBJ2-7,TRBV6-1,CASSDAGRDRGYEQYF,TGTGCCAGCAGTGACGCGGGGCGGGACAGGGGTTACGAGCAGTACTTC
-,-,TRBJ2-3,TRBV5-4,CASSLGGAQGTDTQYF,TGTGCCAGCAGCTTGGGGGGGGCGCAAGGCACAGATACGCAGTATTTT
-,-,TRBJ1-3,TRBV12-5,CASGSPGANTIYF,TGTGCCAGTGGTTCTCCCGGAGCAAACACCATATATTTT
TRBD1,once,TRBJ1-5,TRBV6-1,CASTHGGGLQPQHF,TGTGCCAGCACCCACGGAGGGGGCCTTCAGCCCCAGCATTTT
-,once,TRBJ1-5,TRBV21-1,CAREDPPGNQPQHF,TGTGCCAGAGAGGATCCCCCGGGGAATCAGCCCCAGCATTTT
-,-,TRBJ2-7,TRBV18,CASSPNTGNEQYF,TGTGCCAGCTCGCCGAATACAGGGAACGAGCAGTACTTC